This TCR beta chain derives from a study of cytomegalovirus exposure and HLA in healthy donors. Researchers ran the PCR with 60 Vbeta and 13 Jbeta primers. Profiling relied on immunoSEQ multiplex PCR, and the TCRdb table lists in-frame clones only, not all of them. Found here are about 130,000 clones, about 82% of them singletons; the top ten hold 5% to 6%. Sequenced input: PBMCs. The source of this sequence is a man under 40 in good health and CMV-seronegative.

The CDR3 DNA is TGTGCCAGCAGCGTAGCTGGCCAGGGAAACACCTACGAGCAGTACTTC. It specifies CASSVAGQGNTYEQYF. The chain employs TRBV9 and TRBJ2-7; weak D call: TRBD1 (5 bases). V was shortened by 0 bases and J by 2 bases, with 15 bases between the two germline ends. This CDR3 contains 16 residues. Germline V gene lookup returns CDR1 SGDLS and CDR2 YYNGEE. The full variable domain, completed using reference TRBV9 and TRBJ2-7, is DSGVTQTPKHLITATGQRVTLRCSPRSGDLSVYWYQQSLDQGLQFLIQYYNGEERAKGNILERFSAQQFPDLHSELNLSSLELGDSALYFCASSVAGQGNTYEQYFGPGTRLTVT.